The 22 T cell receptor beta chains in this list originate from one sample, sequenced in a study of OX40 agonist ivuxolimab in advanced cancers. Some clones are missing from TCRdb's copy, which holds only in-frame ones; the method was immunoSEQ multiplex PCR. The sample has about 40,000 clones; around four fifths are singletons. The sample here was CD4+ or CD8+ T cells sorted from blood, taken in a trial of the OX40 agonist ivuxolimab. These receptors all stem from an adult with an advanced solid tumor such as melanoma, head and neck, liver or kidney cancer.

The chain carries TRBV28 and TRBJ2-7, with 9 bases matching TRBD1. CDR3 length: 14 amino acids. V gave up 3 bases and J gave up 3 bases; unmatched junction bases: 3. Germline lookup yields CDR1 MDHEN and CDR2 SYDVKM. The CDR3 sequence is CASSFEGQGYEQYF. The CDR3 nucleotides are TGTGCCAGCAGTTTTGAGGGACAGGGCTACGAGCAGTACTTC. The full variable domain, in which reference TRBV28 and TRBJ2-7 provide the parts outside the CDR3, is DVKVTQSSRYLVKRTGEKVFLECVQDMDHENMFWYRQDPGLGLRLIYFSYDVKMKEKGDIPEGYSVSREKKERFSLILESASTNQTSMYLCASSFEGQGYEQYFGPGTRLTVT.

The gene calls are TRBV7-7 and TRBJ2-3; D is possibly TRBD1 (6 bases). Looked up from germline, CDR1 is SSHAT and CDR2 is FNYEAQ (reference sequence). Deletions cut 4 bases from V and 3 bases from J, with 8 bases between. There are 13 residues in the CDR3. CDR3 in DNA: TGTGCCAGCAGCTCCAGGGGTACAGATACGCAGTATTTT. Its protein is CASSSRGTDTQYF.

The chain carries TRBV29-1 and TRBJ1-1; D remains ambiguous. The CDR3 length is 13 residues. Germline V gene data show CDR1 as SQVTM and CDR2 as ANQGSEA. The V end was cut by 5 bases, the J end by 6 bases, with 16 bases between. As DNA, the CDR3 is TGCAGCGTTCGCGCGGCAGTTGTGGCTGAAGCTTTCTTT. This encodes CSVRAAVVAEAFF.

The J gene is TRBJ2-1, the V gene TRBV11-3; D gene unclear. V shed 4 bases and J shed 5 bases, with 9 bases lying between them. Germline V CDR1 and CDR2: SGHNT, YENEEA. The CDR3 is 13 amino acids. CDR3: CASSSRAHNEQFF. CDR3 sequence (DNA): TGTGCCAGCAGCTCCCGGGCCCACAATGAGCAGTTCTTC.

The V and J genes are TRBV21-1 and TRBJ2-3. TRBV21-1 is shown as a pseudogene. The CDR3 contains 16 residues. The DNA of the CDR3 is TGTGCCAGCAGCGAACTGGGTCAGATAAGCACAGATACGCAGTATTTT. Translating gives CASSELGQISTDTQYF.

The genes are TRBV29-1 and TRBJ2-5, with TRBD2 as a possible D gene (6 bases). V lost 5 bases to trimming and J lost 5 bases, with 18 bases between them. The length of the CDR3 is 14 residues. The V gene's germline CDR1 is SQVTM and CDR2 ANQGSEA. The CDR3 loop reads CSVNRRGARETQYF. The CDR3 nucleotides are TGCAGCGTTAACCGGAGGGGCGCCAGGGAGACCCAGTACTTC.

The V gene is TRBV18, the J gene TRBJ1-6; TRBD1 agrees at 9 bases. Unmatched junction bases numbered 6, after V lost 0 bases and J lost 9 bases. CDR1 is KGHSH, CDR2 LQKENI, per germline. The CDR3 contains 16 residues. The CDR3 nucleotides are TGTGCCAGCTCACCACCCGGGGACAGGGTGGCTTCACCCCTCCACTTT. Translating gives CASSPPGDRVASPLHF. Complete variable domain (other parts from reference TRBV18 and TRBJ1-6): NAGVMQNPRHLVRRRGQEARLRCSPMKGHSHVYWYRQLPEEGLKFMVYLQKENIIDESGMPKERFSAEFPKEGPSILRIQQVVRGDSAAYFCASSPPGDRVASPLHFGNGTRLTVT.

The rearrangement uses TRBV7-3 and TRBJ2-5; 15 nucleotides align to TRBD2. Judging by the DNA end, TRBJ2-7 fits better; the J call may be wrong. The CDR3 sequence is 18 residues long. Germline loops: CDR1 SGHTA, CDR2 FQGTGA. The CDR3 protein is CASSPRTSGGASSYEQYF. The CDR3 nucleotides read TGTGCCAGCAGCCCCCGGACTAGCGGGGGGGCCAGCTCCTACGAGCAGTACTTC.

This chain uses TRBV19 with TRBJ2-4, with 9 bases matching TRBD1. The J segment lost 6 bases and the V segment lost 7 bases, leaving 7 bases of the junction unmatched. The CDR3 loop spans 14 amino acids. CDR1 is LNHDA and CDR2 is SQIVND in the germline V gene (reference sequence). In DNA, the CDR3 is TGTGCCAGTACCCGGGGACAGGGAGGAAACATTCAGTACTTC. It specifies CASTRGQGGNIQYF.

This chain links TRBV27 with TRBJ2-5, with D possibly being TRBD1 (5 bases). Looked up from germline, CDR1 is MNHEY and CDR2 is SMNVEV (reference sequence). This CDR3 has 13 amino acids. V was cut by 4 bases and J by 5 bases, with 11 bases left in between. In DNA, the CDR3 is TGTGCCAGCAGTTCCATGCAGGGTGAGACCCAGTACTTC. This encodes CASSSMQGETQYF.

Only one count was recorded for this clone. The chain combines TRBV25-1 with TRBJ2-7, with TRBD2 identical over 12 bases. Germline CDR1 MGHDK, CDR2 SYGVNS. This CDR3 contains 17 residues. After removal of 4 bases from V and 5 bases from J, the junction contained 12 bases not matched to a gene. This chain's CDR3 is CASSANPSGRARNEQYF. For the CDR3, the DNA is TGTGCCAGCAGTGCCAATCCTAGCGGGAGGGCCAGAAACGAGCAGTACTTC.

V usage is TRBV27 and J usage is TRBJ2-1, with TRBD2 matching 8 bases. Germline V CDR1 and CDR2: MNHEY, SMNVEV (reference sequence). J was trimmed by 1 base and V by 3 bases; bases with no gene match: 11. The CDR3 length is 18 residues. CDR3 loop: CASSFGTSVPLSYNEQFF. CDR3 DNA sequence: TGTGCCAGCAGTTTTGGGACTAGTGTTCCCCTTTCCTACAATGAGCAGTTCTTC.

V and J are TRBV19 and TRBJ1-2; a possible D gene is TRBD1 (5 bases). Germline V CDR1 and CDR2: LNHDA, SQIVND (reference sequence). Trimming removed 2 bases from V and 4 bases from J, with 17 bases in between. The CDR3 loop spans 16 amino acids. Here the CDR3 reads CASSIKPASGTYGYTF. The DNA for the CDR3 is TGTGCCAGTAGTATAAAACCGGCTAGTGGGACCTATGGCTACACCTTC. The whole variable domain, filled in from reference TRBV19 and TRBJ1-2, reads DGGITQSPKYLFRKEGQNVTLSCEQNLNHDAMYWYRQDPGQGLRLIYYSQIVNDFQKGDIAEGYSVSREKKESFPLTVTSAQKNPTAFYLCASSIKPASGTYGYTFGSGTRLTVV.

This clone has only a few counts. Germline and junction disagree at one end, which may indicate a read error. CDR3 DNA: TGTGCCAGCAGTTTCGCCACCCACTTC. Translation gives CASSFATHF. The chain has TRBV27 and TRBJ1-2; D is unclear. Germline CDR1 reads MNHEY; CDR2 reads SMNVEV (reference sequence). The CDR3 has 9 amino acids.

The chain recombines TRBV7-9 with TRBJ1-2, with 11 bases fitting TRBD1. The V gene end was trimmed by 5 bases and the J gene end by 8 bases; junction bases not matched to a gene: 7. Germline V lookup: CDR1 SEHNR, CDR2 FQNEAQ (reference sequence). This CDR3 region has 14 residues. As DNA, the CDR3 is TGTGCCAGCAGCGAACCGGGACAGGGGGGAGGCTACACCTTC. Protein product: CASSEPGQGGGYTF.

The CDR3 region has the DNA TGTGCCAGCAGCGGATTAAGGTGGGAGACCCAGTACTTC. Residues: CASSGLRWETQYF. The chain joins TRBV7-2 to TRBJ2-5; D is ambiguous. V shed 5 bases and J shed 5 bases, with 12 bases lying between them. The CDR3 contains 13 residues. The germline V gene has CDR1 SGHTA and CDR2 FQGNSA.

CDR3 bases: TGTGCCAGTATGGCGTGGAACACTGAAGCTTTCTTT. Its protein product is CASMAWNTEAFF. V gene TRBV6-6 combines with J gene TRBJ1-1; D unclear. This CDR3 has 12 amino acids. The V and J ends lost 9 bases and 1 base respectively, with 9 bases between them. Germline CDR1 MNHNY, CDR2 SVGAGI (reference sequence).

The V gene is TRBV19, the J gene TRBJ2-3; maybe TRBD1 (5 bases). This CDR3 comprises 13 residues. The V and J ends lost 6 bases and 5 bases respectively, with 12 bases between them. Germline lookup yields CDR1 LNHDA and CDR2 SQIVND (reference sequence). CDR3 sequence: CASRTVREDTQYF. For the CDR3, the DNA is TGTGCCAGTAGGACAGTCAGGGAAGATACGCAGTATTTT.

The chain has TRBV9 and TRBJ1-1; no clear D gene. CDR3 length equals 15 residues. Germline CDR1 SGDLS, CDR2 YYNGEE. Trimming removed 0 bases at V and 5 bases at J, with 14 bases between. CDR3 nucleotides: TGTGCCAGCAGCGTAGGCGGACTCCCCGATACTGAAGCTTTCTTT. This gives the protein CASSVGGLPDTEAFF. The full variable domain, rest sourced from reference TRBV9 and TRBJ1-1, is DSGVTQTPKHLITATGQRVTLRCSPRSGDLSVYWYQQSLDQGLQFLIQYYNGEERAKGNILERFSAQQFPDLHSELNLSSLELGDSALYFCASSVGGLPDTEAFFGQGTRLTVV.

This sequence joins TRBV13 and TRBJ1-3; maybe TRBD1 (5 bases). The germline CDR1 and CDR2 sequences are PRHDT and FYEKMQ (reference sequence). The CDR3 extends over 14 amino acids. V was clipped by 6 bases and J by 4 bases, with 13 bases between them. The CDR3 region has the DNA TGTGCCAGCAGTAGGGGAGGGCGAGGAAACACCATATATTTT. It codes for CASSRGGRGNTIYF.

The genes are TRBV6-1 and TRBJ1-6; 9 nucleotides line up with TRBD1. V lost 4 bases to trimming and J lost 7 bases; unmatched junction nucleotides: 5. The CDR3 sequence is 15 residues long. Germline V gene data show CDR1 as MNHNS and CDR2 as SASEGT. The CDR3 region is CASSASDRGNSPLHF. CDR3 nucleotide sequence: TGTGCCAGCAGTGCGTCGGACAGGGGAAATTCACCCCTCCACTTT.

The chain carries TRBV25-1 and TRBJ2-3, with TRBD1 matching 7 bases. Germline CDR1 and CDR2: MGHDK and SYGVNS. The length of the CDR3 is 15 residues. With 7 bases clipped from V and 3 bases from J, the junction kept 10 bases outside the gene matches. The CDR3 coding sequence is TGTGCCAGCACTCGAGGGGGCGCCGGGACAGATACGCAGTATTTT. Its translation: CASTRGGAGTDTQYF.